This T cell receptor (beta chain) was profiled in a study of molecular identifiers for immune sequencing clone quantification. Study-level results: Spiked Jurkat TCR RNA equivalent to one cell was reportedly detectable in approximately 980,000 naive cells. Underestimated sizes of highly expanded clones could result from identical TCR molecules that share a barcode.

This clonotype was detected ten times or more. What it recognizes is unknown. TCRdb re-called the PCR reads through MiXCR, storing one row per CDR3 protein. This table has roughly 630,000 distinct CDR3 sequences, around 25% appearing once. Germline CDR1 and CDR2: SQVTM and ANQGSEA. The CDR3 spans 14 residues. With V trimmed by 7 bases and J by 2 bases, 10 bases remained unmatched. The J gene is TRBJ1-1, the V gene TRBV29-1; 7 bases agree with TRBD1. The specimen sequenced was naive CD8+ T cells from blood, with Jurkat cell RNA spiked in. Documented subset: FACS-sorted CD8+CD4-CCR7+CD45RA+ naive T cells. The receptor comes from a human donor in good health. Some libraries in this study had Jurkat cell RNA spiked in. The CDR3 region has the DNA TGCAGCGCTCCAAAAGGAGGGGGCAACACTGAAGCTTTCTTT. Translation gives CSAPKGGGNTEAFF.